The clone carrying this TCR beta chain has only one observation. Losses at the gene ends were 1 base for V and 10 bases for J; bases not matched to a gene: 5. The germline CDR1 and CDR2 sequences are SEHNR and FQNEAQ (reference sequence). The CDR3 sequence is 15 residues long. This specimen belongs to a study of blood T cell repertoires in COVID-19. Overall study context: The United States, Italy and Spain were the sources of the acute and convalescent COVID-19 samples. PBMCs, B-cell-depleted T cells, or T cells provided the cDNA or gDNA that made up the material.

Original handling: Estimates of nucleated cell counts were drawn from the amplification of reference gene primers. Profiled with immunoSEQ multiplex PCR; TCRdb holds only in-frame clones, not every one. V and J calls and clone size come straight from that table; D and trimming were deduced from the DNA. Among 15,000 to 17,000 clones listed, about 88% were seen once. The source material was peripheral blood. This receptor was identified in a man between 60 and 75 years old with acute or convalescent COVID-19. This chain joins TRBV7-9 and TRBJ2-1; 12 bases map to TRBD2. CDR3 sequence: CASSLGLAGGREQFF. The CDR3 DNA follows: TGTGCCAGCAGCTTAGGGCTAGCGGGGGGGCGGGAGCAGTTCTTC.